Given below is one T cell receptor (beta chain) in context. Its antigen remains unidentified. This record comes from a study of Ad26.COV2.S vaccination and SARS-CoV-2 variants. Findings and caveats of the study: Using TCR breadth and depth analyses may have led to underestimated total T cell responses.

Libraries were prepared by immunoSEQ multiplex PCR; TCRdb keeps only in-frame clonotypes and omits some of them. The sample lists over 400,000 clones, about 90% seen once, with less than 2% in the top ten. The sample's treatment: around 19 received Ad26.COV2.S at low or high dose, single or two shots; about 5 received placebo; per-sample allocation not given. Following the first vaccine or placebo injection, samples were taken on day 63. This CDR3 region has 15 residues. Trimming left V 4 bases short and J 7 bases short, with 14 bases between. Germline V gene lookup returns CDR1 SGHTA and CDR2 FQGNSA.

V is TRBV7-2 and J is TRBJ1-6; TRBD1 is a possible D gene (5 bases). The starting material was peripheral blood, obtained in a trial of Ad26.COV2.S vaccine versus placebo. The clonotype comes from a person aged 18 to 59 who received the Ad26.COV2.S COVID-19 vaccine or a placebo. The CDR3 DNA reads as TGTGCCAGCAGCTCTGTGGGGACTTCGAATTCACCCCTCCACTTT. It yields the protein CASSSVGTSNSPLHF.